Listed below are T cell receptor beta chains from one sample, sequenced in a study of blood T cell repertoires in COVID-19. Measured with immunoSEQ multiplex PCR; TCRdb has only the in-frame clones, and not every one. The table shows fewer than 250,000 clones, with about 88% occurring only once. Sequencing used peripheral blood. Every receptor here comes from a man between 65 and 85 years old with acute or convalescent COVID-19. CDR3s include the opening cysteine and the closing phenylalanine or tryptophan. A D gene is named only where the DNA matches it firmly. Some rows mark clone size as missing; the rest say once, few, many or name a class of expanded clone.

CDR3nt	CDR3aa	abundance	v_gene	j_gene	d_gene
TGTGCCAGCAGCCCGCTCCCAGGACAGGGGTCTGGAAACACCATATATTTT	CASSPLPGQGSGNTIYF	-	TRBV5-4	TRBJ1-3	TRBD1
TGTGCCAGCAGTGAATCAGGCAGTGGGGAGACCCAGTACTTC	CASSESGSGETQYF	-	TRBV25-1	TRBJ2-5	-
TGTGCCAGCAGTTTGATGAGAGTTAGTCAGCCCCAGCATTTT	CASSLMRVSQPQHF	-	TRBV28	TRBJ1-5	-
TGCGCCAGCAGCTTGGGGAGGCGAGCGGGTGGCTACACCTTC	CASSLGRRAGGYTF	-	TRBV5-1	TRBJ1-2	-
TGTGCCAGCCTCGGAGGAGGGTATGGCTACACCTTC	CASLGGGYGYTF	-	TRBV6-5	TRBJ1-2	-
TGTGCCAGTAGTCCGCGGACAGGACGGAACACTGAAGCTTTCTTT	CASSPRTGRNTEAFF	-	TRBV19	TRBJ1-1	TRBD1
TGTGCCAGCAGCCATCCGGGACTAGGAGAGGATTTTGATCCCTACGAGCAGTACTTC	CASSHPGLGEDFDPYEQYF	-	TRBV7-2	TRBJ2-7	TRBD2
TGTGCCAGCAGCAACCGGGACAGGCTCACAGATACGCAGTATTTT	CASSNRDRLTDTQYF	-	TRBV9	TRBJ2-3	TRBD1
TGTGCCAGCAGCTACCAGGTGGGAGGGGAAGAGACCCAGTACTTC	CASSYQVGGEETQYF	-	TRBV5-4	TRBJ2-5	TRBD2
TGTGCCAGCAGCTCCCGGAGGGACACTGAAGCTTTCTTT	CASSSRRDTEAFF	-	TRBV7-9	TRBJ1-1	-
TGTGCCAGCAGTTATCACTCAGGGGGCACGTTCACCTACGAGCAGTACTTC	CASSYHSGGTFTYEQYF	few	TRBV7-9	TRBJ2-7	TRBD1
TGTGCCAGCATACCCCGCGCGACCGGGGAGCTGTTTTTT	CASIPRATGELFF	-	TRBV12-3/TRBV12-4	TRBJ2-2	-
TGTGCCAGCAGTTCGGGACAGGGTTTCACTGAAGCTTTCTTT	CASSSGQGFTEAFF	-	TRBV6-5	TRBJ1-1	TRBD1
TGTGCCAGCAGGCCGGGACTAGTCCGCAGGTACTTC	CASRPGLVRRYF	-	TRBV27	TRBJ2-7	TRBD2
TGCGCCAGCAGCTTGGCCACTAGCGGGAGGCCAGAGACCCAGTACTTC	CASSLATSGRPETQYF	-	TRBV5-1	TRBJ2-5	TRBD2
TGCGCCAGCAGCCAAGTTTTACTTCCCTACGAGCAGTACTTC	CASSQVLLPYEQYF	-	TRBV4-1	TRBJ2-7	-
TGTGCCAGCAGCGCGGGAGCGGGAGGGAACTACAATGAGCAGTTCTTC	CASSAGAGGNYNEQFF	few	TRBV6-4	TRBJ2-1	TRBD2
TGTGCCAGCAGCGTTGTCCCCCACTCTGAAGCTTTCTTT	CASSVVPHSEAFF	-	TRBV3-1/TRBV3-2	TRBJ1-1	-
TGTGCCATCAGGGGCTTGGACACCGGGGAGCTGTTTTTT	CAIRGLDTGELFF	-	TRBV10-3	TRBJ2-2	-
TGTGCCAGCCTACGAATACTAGCGGGGGGCAATGAGCAGTTCTTC	CASLRILAGGNEQFF	-	TRBV7-9	TRBJ2-1	TRBD2
TGTGCCAGCAGGCCCTCAGAAGTCCAAGAGACCCAGTACTTC	CASRPSEVQETQYF	-	TRBV28	TRBJ2-5	-
TGTGCCAGCAGCCTAAGGGGGTCCCTCCTACAAGAGACCCAGTACTTC	CASSLRGSLLQETQYF	-	TRBV3-1/TRBV3-2	TRBJ2-5	-
TGTGCCAGCAGACTACGGACTAGCGGGAGACCCAATGAGCAGTTCTTC	CASRLRTSGRPNEQFF	-	TRBV28	TRBJ2-1	TRBD2
TGTGCTAGTGGTTTGGTAGAGGGATACGAGCAGTTCTTC	CASGLVEGYEQFF	-	TRBV12-5	TRBJ2-1	-
TGTGCCAGCAGTCCTAGCGGGACAGGGGTTTTTAGCAATCAGCCCCAGCATTTT	CASSPSGTGVFSNQPQHF	-	TRBV6-6	TRBJ1-5	TRBD1
TGTGCCAGCAGCTTGGGTTCGACTAGCGGGAGTCGGTGGTTCTTC	CASSLGSTSGSRWFF	-	TRBV5-6	TRBJ2-1	TRBD2
TGTGCCAGCAGTGACGGGGGCCCTCTCGTTTGGTACGAGCAGTACTTC	CASSDGGPLVWYEQYF	-	TRBV6-4	TRBJ2-7	-
TGTGCCAGCAGCCGATGGACTAGCGGGAGCAATGAGCAGTTCTTC	CASSRWTSGSNEQFF	-	TRBV6-5	TRBJ2-1	TRBD2
TGCGCCAGCGGCACCGGGACAGGGATTAACTATGGCTACACCTTC	CASGTGTGINYGYTF	-	TRBV5-1	TRBJ1-2	TRBD1
TGTGCCAGCAGTGCCACAGGGGGCTCAGGTCAGCCCCAGCATTTT	CASSATGGSGQPQHF	-	TRBV7-8	TRBJ1-5	TRBD1
TGTGCCAGCAGTGAACAGGGGCGGACAGATACGCAGTATTTT	CASSEQGRTDTQYF	-	TRBV2	TRBJ2-3	-
TGTGCCAGCAGTTATTCATCATTAGATAATCAGCCCCAGCATTTT	CASSYSSLDNQPQHF	once	TRBV28	TRBJ1-5	-
TGTGCCAGCAGCCGTATGACAGGTAGAGGCTCCTACGAGCAGTACTTC	CASSRMTGRGSYEQYF	-	TRBV3-1/TRBV3-2	TRBJ2-7	-
TGTGCCAGTAAACTAACTAGCGGGAACAATGAGCAGTTCTTC	CASKLTSGNNEQFF	-	TRBV19	TRBJ2-1	TRBD2
TGTGCCAGCAGCTTGGTAGGTCGAGGGCTGGAGACCCAGTACTTC	CASSLVGRGLETQYF	-	TRBV5-4	TRBJ2-5	-
TGTGCCAGTAGCAACTCAGGGGGGCCCACTGAAGCTTTCTTT	CASSNSGGPTEAFF	-	TRBV19	TRBJ1-1	TRBD1
TGCGCCAGCAGCTTGGGTGGAGGCTTGAACACTGAAGCTTTCTTT	CASSLGGGLNTEAFF	-	TRBV5-1	TRBJ1-1	-
TGTGCCAGCAGAGGACAGCTTAATGAAAAACTGTTTTTT	CASRGQLNEKLFF	-	TRBV5-6	TRBJ1-4	-
TGTGCCTGGAGTGGGGGAACTACAGGGGGAGGAAACACCATATATTTT	CAWSGGTTGGGNTIYF	-	TRBV30	TRBJ1-3	TRBD1
TGTGCCAGCACCCCCCTCGGGACAGGAGGCTACGAGCAGTACTTC	CASTPLGTGGYEQYF	-	TRBV2	TRBJ2-7	TRBD1
TGTGCCAGCAGCTTGGCCCCCAGCCAGGGTCAAGAGACCCAGTACTTC	CASSLAPSQGQETQYF	-	TRBV5-4	TRBJ2-5	-
TGTGCCAGCAGCCGGGACACTGAGACCGGGGAGCTGTTTTTT	CASSRDTETGELFF	-	TRBV6-5	TRBJ2-2	-
TGCAGTGCTAGTATGCAGGTGAACACCGGGGAGCTGTTTTTT	CSASMQVNTGELFF	-	TRBV20-1	TRBJ2-2	-
TGTGCCAGCAGCATCTCCGACAGGGGGGGAACTGAAGCTTTCTTT	CASSISDRGGTEAFF	-	TRBV13	TRBJ1-1	TRBD1
TGTGCCAGCTCACCTCAACAGGGGACTAACTATGGCTACACCTTC	CASSPQQGTNYGYTF	-	TRBV18	TRBJ1-2	TRBD1
TGTGCCAGTAGTATAGCGGCAGGGGGTAGTCCTGGGGCCAACGTCCTGACTTTC	CASSIAAGGSPGANVLTF	-	TRBV19	TRBJ2-6	TRBD1
TGTGCCAGCAGTGAATACGGCGGTCCCTACGAGCAGTACTTC	CASSEYGGPYEQYF	-	TRBV25-1	TRBJ2-7	-
TGTGCCTGGACAGGACAGGGGGGCTCACCCCTCCACTTT	CAWTGQGGSPLHF	-	TRBV30	TRBJ1-6	TRBD1
TGTGCCAGCTCACTCATGGAAAAGGGGTTAAACTATGGCTACACCTTC	CASSLMEKGLNYGYTF	-	TRBV18	TRBJ1-2	-
TGTGCCAGCCAACCCGACACTCTCGTCGGAAACACCATATATTTT	CASQPDTLVGNTIYF	-	TRBV5-4	TRBJ1-3	-
TGTGCCAGTGGGGGGTTAGCGAACACCGGGGAGCTGTTTTTT	CASGGLANTGELFF	-	TRBV19	TRBJ2-2	-